This T cell receptor beta chain was captured in a study of cytomegalovirus exposure and HLA in healthy donors. Study observations and caveats: Later genetic work tied a missense DCLRE1C variant to beta-chain V and J trimming. A prior analysis recorded that most TCR beta V segments were productive about 87% or about 30% of the time. There were around 160 TCR beta chains listed as cytomegalovirus-associated.

As regards this clone: The antigen remains undetermined.

A multiplex PCR was run with 60 Vbeta primers and 13 Jbeta primers. Repertoires were generated with immunoSEQ multiplex PCR, while TCRdb's copy carries only in-frame clones and drops some. The data hold about 150,000 clones, with 70% to 80% observed a single time. The TCR comes from a man younger than 40 in good health and CMV-seronegative. Sequenced material: PBMCs.

The CDR3 nucleotides read TGCACCAGCAGCCAAACAGGGGCCCTAAATGAAAAACTGTTTTTT. It is translated as CTSSQTGALNEKLFF. The chain recombines TRBV1 with TRBJ1-4; the D segment call TRBD1 is taken from the table without a DNA check. TRBV1 corresponds to a pseudogene. This CDR3 is 15 amino acids long.